These T cell receptor beta chains were read from a single sample in a study of T cell changes during pregnancy in multiple sclerosis. The assay was immunoSEQ multiplex PCR, and TCRdb's table has in-frame clones only and misses some. This sample has tens of thousands of clones, with 85% to 95% found just once. This specimen consisted of peripheral blood, obtained in the third trimester of pregnancy. These receptors originate from a female donor in good health, enrolled as a control in a pregnancy study. Each CDR3 is given with its conserved first and last residue. A D gene is named only where the DNA matches it firmly.

TRBV11-2	TRBD1	TRBJ1-2	TGTGCCAGCAGCTCCCACTGGGGACAGGGGGCAATGGTGTCACATGGCTACACCTTC	CASSSHWGQGAMVSHGYTF
TRBV4-1	-	TRBJ2-3	TGCGCCAGCAGCCAAGATCCGGTGGGGGGTAGCACAGATACGCAGTATTTT	CASSQDPVGGSTDTQYF
TRBV18	-	TRBJ1-2	TGTGCCAGCTCACCGGGGCAGGGGCGCTATGGCTACACCTTC	CASSPGQGRYGYTF
TRBV9	TRBD2	TRBJ2-3	TGTGCCAGCAGCGTAGCGGGGGGGCGACCAAAGGCAGATACGCAGTATTTT	CASSVAGGRPKADTQYF
TRBV19	TRBD2	TRBJ2-7	TGTGCCAGTGGACCGGGACTAGCGGGAGCCTACGAGCAGTACTTC	CASGPGLAGAYEQYF
TRBV6-4	TRBD2	TRBJ2-2	TGTGCCAGCAGTGACGTAGGTAGACTAGCGGACGAGGGCACCGGGGAGCTGTTTTTT	CASSDVGRLADEGTGELFF
TRBV2	-	TRBJ2-2	TGTGCCAGCAGTGGAAGCGGGCGATACACCGGGGAGCTGTTTTTT	CASSGSGRYTGELFF
TRBV5-5	-	TRBJ1-5	TGTGCCAGCAGCTTGGCAGGGGTCGGCAATCAGCCCCAGCATTTT	CASSLAGVGNQPQHF
TRBV2	-	TRBJ2-7	TGTGCCAGCATGGGTTCCAGGGGCTCCTACGAGCAGTACTTC	CASMGSRGSYEQYF
TRBV28	-	TRBJ2-2	TGTGCCAGCAGTTTGGGGGGGAACACCGGGGAGCTGTTTTTT	CASSLGGNTGELFF
TRBV30	TRBD2	TRBJ2-5	TGTGCCTGGAGTAGGTGGGAGGGCCCAGAGACCCAGTACTTC	CAWSRWEGPETQYF